Here is one T cell receptor (beta chain) with its context. Its specificity is not known. This CDR3 is built from 14 residues. CDR1 is SGHRS and CDR2 is YFSETQ in the germline V gene. V lost 4 bases and J 2 bases, leaving 11 bases between the germline ends. The PCR was carried out with 60 Vbeta primers and 13 Jbeta primers. Original processing methods: An analysis performed later counted roughly 79 million unique TCR beta chains (approximately 10 million of them shared). Method: immunoSEQ multiplex PCR; TCRdb's copy keeps in-frame clones and lacks some. That table is the source of V, J and clone size, and D and trimming were worked out from the DNA. The repertoire holds roughly 140,000 clones, with about 88% as singletons. Whereas donors were nominally healthy upon sampling, unrecorded immune exposures were probable. This entry belongs to a study of cytomegalovirus exposure and HLA in healthy donors. General study results and limits: A later analysis showed HLA-associated TCR beta chains outstripping equally common others in clonal expansion.

The sequence came from a woman aged 18-29 years in good health and CMV-seronegative. The chain links TRBV5-1 to TRBJ2-3; D uncertain. Sequenced material: PBMCs. The CDR3 region is CASSPYTTTDTQYF. Written as DNA, the CDR3 is TGCGCCAGCAGCCCCTATACTACCACAGATACGCAGTATTTT.